Each of the 29 T cell receptor beta chains below was sequenced from the same sample in a study of cytomegalovirus exposure and HLA in healthy donors (dated by TCRdb to about 2017). The library was generated by the immunoSEQ multiplex PCR assay. TCRdb retrieved this table from immuneACCESS and kept in-frame rearrangements only. Not all clones are present; in checked studies, unresolved V genes account for under half, and no reason is known for the remainder. The sample table lists some 320,000 clones, approximately 86% of them with a count of one. Clones ranked in the top ten supply roughly 1.2% of the sample. The sample consisted of PBMCs. The source is a woman in her twenties or thirties in good health and CMV-seropositive.

CDR3: CASSIGWTSLDRGYTF. The CDR3 DNA sequence: TGTGCCAGTAGTATAGGCTGGACGAGCTTGGATCGTGGCTACACCTTC. V is TRBV19 and J is TRBJ1-2; D call uncertain. Trimming took 1 base from V and 7 from J, leaving 19 bases between them. CDR3 length equals 16 residues. Per the germline V gene, CDR1 is LNHDA and CDR2 is SQIVND (reference sequence).

This chain connects TRBV10-1 to TRBJ2-3; 9 bases line up with TRBD1. The length of the CDR3 is 18 residues. Germline values: CDR1 WNHNN, CDR2 SYGVQD (reference sequence). J was trimmed by 4 bases and V by 3 bases; bases with no gene match: 14. The CDR3 DNA is TGCGCCAGCAGTGAAACTTTAATCACAGGGGGCCTGGCAGATACGCAGTATTTT. Its translation: CASSETLITGGLADTQYF.

This clone has just a few counts. The genes are TRBV2 and TRBJ1-6; D possibly corresponds to TRBD1 (5 bases). The CDR3 extends over 15 amino acids. V lost 4 bases, J lost 0 bases, and 7 bases lay in between. Germline V gene sequence: CDR1 SNHLY, CDR2 FYNNEI. CDR3 DNA sequence: TGTGCCAGCAGTGTCGACAGCTCCTATAATTCACCCCTCCACTTT. This sequence encodes CASSVDSSYNSPLHF.

The chain uses TRBV2 and TRBJ1-1; D remains unclear. The CDR3 has 14 residues. Per the germline V gene, CDR1 is SNHLY and CDR2 is FYNNEI. The germline V and J ends were trimmed by 6 bases and 3 bases, with 14 bases remaining between them. CDR3 protein: CASRRPPLDTEAFF. CDR3 in DNA: TGTGCCAGCAGGCGCCCCCCGTTGGACACTGAAGCTTTCTTT.

In this sample, this clone turned up once. The genes are TRBV2 and TRBJ2-7, with D maybe TRBD1 (6 bases). This CDR3 is 13 amino acids long. The germline V and J ends were trimmed by 6 bases and 2 bases, with 11 bases remaining between them. CDR1 and CDR2 from the germline V gene are SNHLY and FYNNEI. The CDR3 protein is CASRAGTPYEQYF. CDR3 sequence (DNA): TGTGCCAGCAGGGCCGGGACACCCTACGAGCAGTACTTC.

CDR3 sequence: CASSLRDMRSEQFF. The CDR3 region has the DNA TGTGCCAGCAGCCTACGGGACATGAGGAGTGAGCAGTTCTTC. The chain joins TRBV6-5 to TRBJ2-1, with D perhaps matching TRBD1 (6 bases). The CDR3 extends over 14 amino acids. Germline-derived CDR1 and CDR2 are MNHEY and SVGAGI. Deletions cut 6 bases from V and 9 bases from J, with 18 bases between.

The chain carries TRBV5-1 and TRBJ2-3; D may correspond to TRBD1 or TRBD2 (7 bases each). The V gene's germline CDR1 is SGHRS and CDR2 YFSETQ. V was cut by 3 bases and J by 6 bases, with 11 bases left in between. The CDR3 spans 13 residues. The CDR3 nucleotides read TGCGCCAGCAGCTCAGGGGGAGGGGATACGCAGTATTTT. Translated, it gives CASSSGGGDTQYF.

This clone is a singleton in its sample. V and J are TRBV27 and TRBJ2-1, with D uncertain. This CDR3 has 15 residues. Trimming took 2 bases from V and 6 from J, leaving 14 bases between them. Per the germline V gene, CDR1 is MNHEY and CDR2 is SMNVEV (reference sequence). The CDR3 is CASSLALWISNEQFF. The CDR3 nucleotides read TGTGCCAGCAGTTTAGCCCTCTGGATCTCCAATGAGCAGTTCTTC.

V gene TRBV2 combines with J gene TRBJ2-5; TRBD2 matches 7 bases. The CDR3 extends over 12 amino acids. Germline trimming cut 11 bases from V and 3 bases from J; bases unmatched to any gene: 6. The germline CDR1 and CDR2 sequences are SNHLY and FYNNEI. Here the CDR3 reads CAVRDYKETQYF. CDR3 DNA: TGTGCCGTCCGGGACTACAAAGAGACCCAGTACTTC.

In this sample, this clone turned up once. This rearrangement joins TRBV7-2 to TRBJ2-7, with TRBD1 as a possible D gene (6 bases). Germline V lookup: CDR1 SGHTA, CDR2 FQGNSA. This CDR3 region has 15 residues. The V end lost 4 bases, the J end lost 4 bases, and 17 bases lay between the germline ends. CDR3 sequence: CASSSYSGHMYEQYF. The CDR3 nucleotides are TGTGCCAGCAGCTCCTACTCGGGACATATGTACGAGCAGTACTTC.

The chain has TRBV7-9 and TRBJ2-7; 14 bases match TRBD2. The CDR3 has 17 residues. The V gene end was trimmed by 5 bases and the J gene end by 4 bases; junction bases not matched to a gene: 10. Germline loops: CDR1 SEHNR, CDR2 FQNEAQ (reference sequence). The CDR3 region has the DNA TGTGCCAGCAGCACCCTGGGGACTAGCGGGAGAGCATACGAGCAGTACTTC. Translated, it gives CASSTLGTSGRAYEQYF.

The chain has TRBV27 and TRBJ1-4; D unresolved. This CDR3 has 14 residues. Germline CDR1 MNHEY, CDR2 SMNVEV (reference sequence). The V gene lost 8 bases and the J gene lost 2 bases, with 12 bases spanning the gap. CDR3 loop: CASGTLLTNEKLFF. In DNA form, the CDR3 reads TGTGCCAGCGGCACATTATTGACTAATGAAAAACTGTTTTTT.

This clone was seen more than once but under ten times. The rearrangement links TRBV7-9 to TRBJ2-1; possibly TRBD2 for D (6 bases). Deletions cut 5 bases from V and 9 bases from J, with 14 bases between. Per germline, CDR1 SEHNR and CDR2 FQNEAQ (reference sequence). The CDR3 has 13 residues. Written as DNA, the CDR3 is TGTGCCAGCAGCCCGGGACTCGCCAGTGAGCAGTTCTTC. As protein: CASSPGLASEQFF.

The chain combines TRBV18 with TRBJ2-5, with D maybe TRBD2 (6 bases). V gave up 2 bases and J gave up 4 bases, with 20 bases separating them. The CDR3 extends over 17 amino acids. Germline CDR1 KGHSH, CDR2 LQKENI. CDR3 nucleotide sequence: TGTGCCAGCTCACCATCAGCGCAGTGGGGGGTAGGAGAGACCCAGTACTTC. Translation gives CASSPSAQWGVGETQYF.

The V and J genes are TRBV7-6 and TRBJ1-6, with unresolved D. V was shortened by 0 bases and J by 6 bases, with 9 bases between the two germline ends. The CDR3 loop spans 15 amino acids. The germline V gene encodes CDR1 SGHVS and CDR2 FNYEAQ. The CDR3 DNA reads as TGTGCCAGCAGCTTAGCGTCCAGTTCTAATTCACCCCTCCACTTT. Translation gives CASSLASSSNSPLHF.

Written as DNA, the CDR3 is TGTGCCAGCAGCCCGCCACCCAGGTTTCGCGAGCAGTACTTC. Translating it yields CASSPPPRFREQYF. The chain employs TRBV7-9 and TRBJ2-7; D not certain. The CDR3 has 14 residues. Germline-derived CDR1 and CDR2 are SEHNR and FQNEAQ (reference sequence). V was clipped by 5 bases and J by 6 bases, with 17 bases between them.

A single count supports this clone. The chain couples TRBV15 to TRBJ1-5; possibly TRBD1 for D (6 bases). The CDR3 loop spans 19 amino acids. The germline gives CDR1 LNHNV, CDR2 YYDKDF (reference sequence). Trimming left V 0 bases short and J 3 bases short, with 21 bases between. CDR3 in amino acids: CATSRDLQGGWGPNQPQHF. The CDR3 bases are TGTGCCACCAGCAGAGATCTACAGGGTGGGTGGGGTCCCAATCAGCCCCAGCATTTT.

V gene TRBV5-4 combines with J gene TRBJ2-7; no firm D call. The CDR3 length is 12 residues. Trimming took 0 bases from V and 2 from J, leaving 3 bases between them. Germline V gene sequence: CDR1 SGHNT, CDR2 YYREEE (reference sequence). CDR3 in amino acids: CASSLEAYEQYF. CDR3 coding DNA: TGTGCCAGCAGCTTGGAGGCCTACGAGCAGTACTTC.

This CDR3 reads CASSLDLAGRQETQYF. CDR3 sequence (DNA): TGTGCCAGCAGCTTGGATCTAGCGGGGCGCCAAGAGACCCAGTACTTC. J is TRBJ2-5 and V is TRBV5-6; 9 bases fit TRBD2. The CDR3 contains 16 residues. The junction had 4 bases not matched to a gene; V was cut back by 0 bases and J by 1 base. Germline V gene lookup returns CDR1 SGHDT and CDR2 YYEEEE. The full variable domain, its missing parts supplied by reference TRBV5-6 and TRBJ2-5, is DAGVTQSPTHLIKTRGQQVTLRCSPKSGHDTVSWYQQALGQGPQFIFQYYEEEERQRGNFPDRFSGHQFPNYSSELNVNALLLGDSALYLCASSLDLAGRQETQYFGPGTRLLVL.

The chain combines TRBV5-6 with TRBJ1-2; tentatively, D is TRBD1 (5 bases). The CDR3 is 13 residues long. CDR1 is SGHDT, CDR2 YYEEEE, per germline. V shed 4 bases and J shed 4 bases, with 11 bases lying between them. In nucleotides, the CDR3 is TGTGCCAGCAGCGAAAAAAGGGGCTATGGCTACACCTTC. Translation gives CASSEKRGYGYTF.

The chain employs TRBV5-1 and TRBJ1-1; possible D gene TRBD1, 6 bases. V was cut by 1 base and J by 1 base, with 11 bases left in between. Looked up from germline, CDR1 is SGHRS and CDR2 is YFSETQ. This CDR3 spans 15 amino acids. CDR3: CASSLNGQPNTEAFF. The CDR3 nucleotides are TGCGCCAGCAGCTTGAACGGACAGCCGAACACTGAAGCTTTCTTT.

This chain uses TRBV15 with TRBJ1-2; D might be TRBD1 (5 bases). Germline loops: CDR1 LNHNV, CDR2 YYDKDF (reference sequence). Trimming took off 0 bases at V and 4 bases at J, with 12 bases between the two ends. The CDR3 sequence is 15 residues long. In DNA, the CDR3 is TGTGCCACCAGCAGAGACAGGGCGGAATCCTATGGCTACACCTTC. The encoded protein is CATSRDRAESYGYTF.

This clone was detected a few times. The genes are TRBV27 and TRBJ1-2; 7 bases fit TRBD1. The CDR3 has 15 residues. After removal of 5 bases from V and 4 bases from J, the junction contained 10 bases not matched to a gene. Germline loops: CDR1 MNHEY, CDR2 SMNVEV (reference sequence). The DNA for the CDR3 is TGTGCCAGCAGTCCCCGACAGGGTTCGGGCTATGGCTACACCTTC. Translation gives CASSPRQGSGYGYTF.

This clone has a handful of counts. V and J are TRBV30 and TRBJ1-6, with D maybe TRBD1 (5 bases). The CDR3 consists of 15 residues. The germline gives CDR1 GTSNPN, CDR2 SVGIG (reference sequence). The V end lost 7 bases, the J end lost 10 bases, and 23 bases lay between the germline ends. The CDR3 sequence is CAFALPQGGGSPLHF. CDR3 nucleotides: TGTGCCTTCGCCCTACCTCAGGGAGGTGGGTCACCCCTCCACTTT. The entire variable domain, with the rest obtained from reference TRBV30 and TRBJ1-6, is as follows: SQTIHQWPATLVQPVGSPLSLECTVEGTSNPNLYWYRQAAGRGLQLLFYSVGIGQISSEVPQNLSASRPQDRQFILSSKKLLLSDSGFYLCAFALPQGGGSPLHFGNGTRLTVT.

The V and J genes are TRBV12-5 and TRBJ1-2; the D is unclear. Germline V gene data show CDR1 as LGHNT and CDR2 as FRNRAP. The CDR3 loop spans 16 amino acids. With 4 bases removed from V and 6 bases from J, the gap between germline ends came to 21 bases. CDR3 bases: TGTGCTAGTGGTTATGGACGGATCCTCCCCGGTAATGGCTACACCTTC. Protein sequence: CASGYGRILPGNGYTF.

V and J are TRBV5-4 and TRBJ2-1; the D is unclear. The germline V gene encodes CDR1 SGHNT and CDR2 YYREEE (reference sequence). V lost 4 bases to trimming and J lost 5 bases, with 10 bases between them. This CDR3 comprises 13 residues. The CDR3 DNA follows: TGTGCCAGCAGCGGAACAGAGAACAATGAGCAGTTCTTC. Translation: CASSGTENNEQFF. Supplemented by reference TRBV5-4 and TRBJ2-1, the full variable domain reads ETGVTQSPTHLIKTRGQQVTLRCSSQSGHNTVSWYQQALGQGPQFIFQYYREEENGRGNFPPRFSGLQFPNYSSELNVNALELDDSALYLCASSGTENNEQFFGPGTRLTVL.

V is TRBV9 and J is TRBJ2-7, with D maybe TRBD1 (5 bases). V lost 8 bases to trimming and J lost 3 bases, with 15 bases between them. CDR3 length: 13 amino acids. CDR1 and CDR2 (germline): SGDLS, YYNGEE. DNA for the CDR3: TGTGCCAGAGGGGATAAGGAAATCTACGAGCAGTACTTC. The encoded protein is CARGDKEIYEQYF.

The rearrangement links TRBV30 to TRBJ2-2, with D unclear. The V end lost 5 bases, the J end lost 5 bases, and 18 bases lay between the germline ends. The CDR3 is 15 amino acids. CDR1 is GTSNPN and CDR2 is SVGIG in the germline V gene (reference sequence). The CDR3 protein is CAWAGPSLLTGELFF. DNA of the CDR3: TGTGCCTGGGCTGGACCTTCGCTCCTAACCGGGGAGCTGTTTTTT.

V gene TRBV6-1 combines with J gene TRBJ2-7, with 7 bases that match TRBD1. Germline V CDR1 and CDR2: MNHNS, SASEGT. There are 14 residues in the CDR3. After removal of 2 bases from V and 3 bases from J, the junction contained 4 bases not matched to a gene. The CDR3 DNA reads as TGTGCCAGCAGTGAAATGTCAGGGGGCTACGAGCAGTACTTC. Its translation: CASSEMSGGYEQYF.